This T cell receptor beta chain was profiled in a study of cytomegalovirus exposure and HLA in healthy donors. Participants comprised healthy donors of bone marrow. PCR employed 60 Vbeta and 13 Jbeta primers. Generated by immunoSEQ multiplex PCR, the TCRdb table keeps only in-frame clones and is missing some. The table has roughly 150,000 clones, roughly four fifths seen once. With 0 bases removed from V and 1 base from J, the gap between germline ends came to 12 bases. CDR1 KGHSH and CDR2 LQKENI come from the germline V gene. The CDR3 runs to 16 residues. The chain combines TRBV18 with TRBJ1-1; possibly TRBD1 for D (6 bases). Sequencing used PBMCs. This clonotype was obtained from a woman aged 18 to 35 in good health and CMV-seronegative. The chain's CDR3 is CASSPPYRVENTEAFF. In DNA, the CDR3 is TGTGCCAGCTCACCACCGTACAGGGTCGAGAACACTGAAGCTTTCTTT.